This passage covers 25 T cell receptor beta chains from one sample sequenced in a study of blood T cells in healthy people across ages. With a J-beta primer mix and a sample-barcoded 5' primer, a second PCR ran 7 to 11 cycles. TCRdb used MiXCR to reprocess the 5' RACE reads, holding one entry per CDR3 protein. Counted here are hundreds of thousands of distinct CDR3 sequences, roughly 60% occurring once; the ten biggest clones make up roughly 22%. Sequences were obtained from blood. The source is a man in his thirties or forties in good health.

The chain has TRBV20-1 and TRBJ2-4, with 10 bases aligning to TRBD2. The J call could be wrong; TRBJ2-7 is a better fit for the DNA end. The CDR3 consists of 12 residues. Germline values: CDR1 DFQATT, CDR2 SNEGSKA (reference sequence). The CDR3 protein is CSARGLAGEQYF. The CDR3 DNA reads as TGCAGTGCTAGAGGACTAGCGGGCGAGCAGTACTTC.

CDR3 region: CASSQGGFGDGYTF. CDR3 DNA sequence: TGCGCCAGCAGCCAAGGGGGTTTTGGGGATGGCTACACCTTC. This rearrangement joins TRBV4-1 to TRBJ1-2; D is ambiguous. CDR3 length: 14 amino acids. The ends were cut back, 1 base at V and 6 bases at J, with 12 bases in the middle. CDR1 MGHRA and CDR2 YSYEKL come from the germline V gene.

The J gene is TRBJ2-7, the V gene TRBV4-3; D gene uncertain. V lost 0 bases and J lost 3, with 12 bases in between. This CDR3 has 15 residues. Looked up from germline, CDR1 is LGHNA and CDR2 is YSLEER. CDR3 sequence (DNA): TGCGCCAGCAGCCAAGAACCAGGCCCGGGCTACGAGCAGTACTTC. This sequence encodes CASSQEPGPGYEQYF.

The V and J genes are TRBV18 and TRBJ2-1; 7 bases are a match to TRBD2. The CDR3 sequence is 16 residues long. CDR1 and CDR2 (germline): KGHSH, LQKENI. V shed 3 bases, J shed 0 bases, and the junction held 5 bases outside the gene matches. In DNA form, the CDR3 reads TGTGCCAGCTCACCTATAACGGGAGGCTCCTACAATGAGCAGTTCTTC. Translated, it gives CASSPITGGSYNEQFF.

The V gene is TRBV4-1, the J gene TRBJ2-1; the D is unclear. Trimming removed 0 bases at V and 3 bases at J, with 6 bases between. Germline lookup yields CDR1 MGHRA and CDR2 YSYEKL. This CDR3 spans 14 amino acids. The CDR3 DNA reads TGCGCCAGCAGCCAAGAGGAAGGCTACAATGAGCAGTTCTTC. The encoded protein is CASSQEEGYNEQFF.

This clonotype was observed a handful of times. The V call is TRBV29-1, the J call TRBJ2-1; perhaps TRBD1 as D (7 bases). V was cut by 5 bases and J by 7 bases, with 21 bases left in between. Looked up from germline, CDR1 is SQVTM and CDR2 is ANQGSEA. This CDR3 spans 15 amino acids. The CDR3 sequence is CSVTRGDGSGNEQFF. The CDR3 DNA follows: TGCAGCGTTACCAGGGGGGACGGGAGCGGAAATGAGCAGTTCTTC.

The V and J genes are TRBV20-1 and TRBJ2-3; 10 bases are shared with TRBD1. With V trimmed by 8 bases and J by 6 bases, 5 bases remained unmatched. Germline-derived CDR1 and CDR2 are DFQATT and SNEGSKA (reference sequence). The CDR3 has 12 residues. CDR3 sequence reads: CSRQGAEDTQYF. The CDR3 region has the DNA TGCAGTAGACAGGGGGCAGAGGATACGCAGTATTTT.

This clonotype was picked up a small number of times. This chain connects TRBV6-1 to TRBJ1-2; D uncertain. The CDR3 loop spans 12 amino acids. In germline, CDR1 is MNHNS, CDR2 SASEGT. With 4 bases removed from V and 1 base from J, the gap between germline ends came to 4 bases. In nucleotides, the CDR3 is TGTGCCAGCAGTGTCAGTAACTATGGCTACACCTTC. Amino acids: CASSVSNYGYTF.

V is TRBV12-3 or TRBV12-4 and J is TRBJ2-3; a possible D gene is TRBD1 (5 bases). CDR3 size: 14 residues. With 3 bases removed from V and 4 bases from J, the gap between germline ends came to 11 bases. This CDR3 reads CASSFSGLADTQYF. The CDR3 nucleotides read TGTGCCAGCAGTTTTTCAGGGTTGGCAGATACGCAGTATTTT.

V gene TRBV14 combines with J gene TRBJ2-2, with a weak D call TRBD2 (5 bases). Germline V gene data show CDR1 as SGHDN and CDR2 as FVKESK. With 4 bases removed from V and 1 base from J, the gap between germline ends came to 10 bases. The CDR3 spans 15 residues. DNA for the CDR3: TGTGCCAGCAGCCGAGGGATAGTGAACACCGGGGAGCTGTTTTTT. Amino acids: CASSRGIVNTGELFF.

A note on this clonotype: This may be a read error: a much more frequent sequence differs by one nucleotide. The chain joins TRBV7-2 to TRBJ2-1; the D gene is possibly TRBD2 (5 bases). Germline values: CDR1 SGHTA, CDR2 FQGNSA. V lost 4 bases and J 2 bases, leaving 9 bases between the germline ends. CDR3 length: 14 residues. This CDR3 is CASSSIGTYNEQFF. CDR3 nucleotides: TGTGCCAGCAGCTCTATCGGGACCTACAATGAGCAGTTCTTC.

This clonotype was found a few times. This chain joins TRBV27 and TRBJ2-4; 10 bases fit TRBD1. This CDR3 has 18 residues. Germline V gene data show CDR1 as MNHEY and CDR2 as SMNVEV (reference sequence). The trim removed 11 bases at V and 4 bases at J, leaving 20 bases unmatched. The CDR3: CAHTTRDRGTRGKNIQYF. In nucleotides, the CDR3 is TGTGCCCACACCACTCGGGACAGGGGAACCAGGGGTAAAAACATTCAGTACTTC.

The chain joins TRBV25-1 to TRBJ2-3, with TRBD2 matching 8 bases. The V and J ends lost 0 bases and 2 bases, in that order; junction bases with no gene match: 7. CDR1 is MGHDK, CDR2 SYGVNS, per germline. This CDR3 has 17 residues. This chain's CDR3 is CASSEYWLAGTTDTQYF. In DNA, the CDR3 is TGTGCCAGCAGTGAATACTGGCTAGCGGGTACCACAGATACGCAGTATTTT.

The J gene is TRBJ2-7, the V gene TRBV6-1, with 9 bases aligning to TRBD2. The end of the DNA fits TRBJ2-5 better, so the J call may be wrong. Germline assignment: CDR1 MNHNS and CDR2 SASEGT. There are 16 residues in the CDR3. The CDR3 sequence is CASTSGGSKLGETQYF. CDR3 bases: TGTGCCAGCACAAGCGGGGGGAGCAAATTGGGAGAGACCCAGTACTTC.

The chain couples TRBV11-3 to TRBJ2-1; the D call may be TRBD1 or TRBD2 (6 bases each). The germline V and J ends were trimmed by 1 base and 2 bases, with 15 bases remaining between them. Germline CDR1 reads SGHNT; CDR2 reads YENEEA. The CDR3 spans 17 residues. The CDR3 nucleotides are TGTGCCAGCAGCTTAGGGGGGTGGGGGGCTACCTACAATGAGCAGTTCTTC. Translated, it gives CASSLGGWGATYNEQFF. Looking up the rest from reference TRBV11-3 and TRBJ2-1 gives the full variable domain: EAGVVQSPRYKIIEKKQPVAFWCNPISGHNTLYWYLQNLGQGPELLIRYENEEAVDDSQLPKDRFSAERLKGVDSTLKIQPAELGDSAVYLCASSLGGWGATYNEQFFGPGTRLTVL.

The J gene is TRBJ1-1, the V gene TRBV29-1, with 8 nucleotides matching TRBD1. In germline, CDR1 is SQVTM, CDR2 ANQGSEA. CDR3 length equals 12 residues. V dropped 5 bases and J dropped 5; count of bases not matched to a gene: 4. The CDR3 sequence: CSVTGGVTEAFF. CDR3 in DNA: TGCAGCGTTACAGGGGGAGTTACTGAAGCTTTCTTT. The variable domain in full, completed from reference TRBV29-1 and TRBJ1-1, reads SAVISQKPSRDICQRGTSLTIQCQVDSQVTMMFWYRQQPGQSLTLIATANQGSEATYESGFVIDKFPISRPNLTFSTLTVSNMSPEDSSIYLCSVTGGVTEAFFGQGTRLTVV.

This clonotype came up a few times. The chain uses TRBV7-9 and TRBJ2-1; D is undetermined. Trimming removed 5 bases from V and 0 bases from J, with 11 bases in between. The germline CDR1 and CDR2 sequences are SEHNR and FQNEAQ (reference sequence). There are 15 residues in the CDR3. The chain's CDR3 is CASSDRSSSYNEQFF. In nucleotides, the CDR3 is TGTGCCAGCAGCGATAGGTCGAGCTCCTACAATGAGCAGTTCTTC.

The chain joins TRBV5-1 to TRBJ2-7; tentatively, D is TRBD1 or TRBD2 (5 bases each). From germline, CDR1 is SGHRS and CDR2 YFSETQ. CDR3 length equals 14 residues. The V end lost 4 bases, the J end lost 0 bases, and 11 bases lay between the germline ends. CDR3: CASSGTADSYEQYF. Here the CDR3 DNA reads TGCGCCAGCAGCGGGACGGCCGACTCCTACGAGCAGTACTTC.

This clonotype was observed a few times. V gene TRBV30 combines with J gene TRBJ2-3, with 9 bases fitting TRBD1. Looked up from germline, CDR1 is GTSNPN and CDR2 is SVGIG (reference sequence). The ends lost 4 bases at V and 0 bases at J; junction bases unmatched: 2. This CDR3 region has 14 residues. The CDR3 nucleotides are TGTGCCTGGACCGGGACAGGGAGCACAGATACGCAGTATTTT. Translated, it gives CAWTGTGSTDTQYF.

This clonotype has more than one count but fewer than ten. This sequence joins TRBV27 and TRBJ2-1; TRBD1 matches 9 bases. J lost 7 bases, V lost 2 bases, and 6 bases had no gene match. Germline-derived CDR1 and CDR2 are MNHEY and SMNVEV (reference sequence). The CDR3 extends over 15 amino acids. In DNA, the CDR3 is TGTGCCAGCAGTTTAGGTGGGACAGGGTCGAATGAGCAGTTCTTC. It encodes CASSLGGTGSNEQFF.

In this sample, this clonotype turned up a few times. The CDR3 DNA follows: TGTGCTAGTGGTCCAGGGTACTACGAGCAGTACTTC. As protein: CASGPGYYEQYF. The chain couples TRBV12-5 to TRBJ2-4, with a possible D match to TRBD1 (5 bases). The end of the DNA fits TRBJ2-7 better, so the J call may be wrong. The CDR3 is 12 amino acids. CDR1 is LGHNT, CDR2 FRNRAP, per germline.

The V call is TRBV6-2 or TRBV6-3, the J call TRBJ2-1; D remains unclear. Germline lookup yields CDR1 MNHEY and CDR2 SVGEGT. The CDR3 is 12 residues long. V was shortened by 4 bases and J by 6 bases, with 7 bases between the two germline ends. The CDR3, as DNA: TGTGCCAGCAGTTCCGGGCGCAATGAGCAGTTCTTC. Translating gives CASSSGRNEQFF.

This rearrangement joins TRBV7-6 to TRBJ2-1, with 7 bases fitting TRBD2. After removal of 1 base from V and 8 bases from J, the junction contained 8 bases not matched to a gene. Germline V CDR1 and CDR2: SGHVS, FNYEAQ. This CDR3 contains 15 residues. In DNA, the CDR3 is TGTGCCAGCAGCTTAGGACTTGGACTAGTGCATGAGCAGTTCTTC. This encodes CASSLGLGLVHEQFF.

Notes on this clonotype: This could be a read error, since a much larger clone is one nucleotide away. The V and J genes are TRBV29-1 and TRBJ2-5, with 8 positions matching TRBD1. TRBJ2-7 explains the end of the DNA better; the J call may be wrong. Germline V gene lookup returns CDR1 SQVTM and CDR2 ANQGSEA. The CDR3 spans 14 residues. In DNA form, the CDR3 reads TGCAGCGTTCTTGCATTGGACAGGGTCAACGAGCAGTACTTC. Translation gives CSVLALDRVNEQYF.

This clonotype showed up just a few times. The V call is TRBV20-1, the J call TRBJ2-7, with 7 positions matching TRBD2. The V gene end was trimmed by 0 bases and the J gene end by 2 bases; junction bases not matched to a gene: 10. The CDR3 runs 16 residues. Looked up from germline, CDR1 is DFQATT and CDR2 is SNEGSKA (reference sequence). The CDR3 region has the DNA TGCAGTGCTAGAGATTTCGCCGCGGGAGTAACCTACGAGCAGTACTTC. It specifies CSARDFAAGVTYEQYF.